The clone carrying this T cell receptor (beta chain) was observed a single time. The sample belongs to a study of blood T cell repertoires in COVID-19. Study details: The cDNA or gDNA used as material had been derived from T cells, B-cell-depleted T cells, or PBMCs.

The CDR3 extends over 16 amino acids. Looked up from germline, CDR1 is LGHDT and CDR2 is YNNKEL (reference sequence). Trimming stripped 5 bases from V and 0 bases from J, with 14 bases between. Original analysis: By means of reference gene primer amplification, nucleated cell counts were estimated. Sequenced by immunoSEQ multiplex PCR; TCRdb stores in-frame clones only, minus some. Clonal size and the V and J genes are those of that table, whereas D and trimming came from the DNA. This table has roughly 16,000 clones, 89% appearing once. This chain links TRBV3-1 (or the pseudogene TRBV3-2) with TRBJ1-3; D perhaps matches TRBD1 (6 bases). This clonotype originated in a man aged 80 or over with acute or convalescent COVID-19. Sequencing used peripheral blood. DNA of the CDR3: TGTGCCAGCAGCTCCCGGGCGGGGGCCTCTGGAAACACCATATATTTT. This encodes CASSSRAGASGNTIYF.